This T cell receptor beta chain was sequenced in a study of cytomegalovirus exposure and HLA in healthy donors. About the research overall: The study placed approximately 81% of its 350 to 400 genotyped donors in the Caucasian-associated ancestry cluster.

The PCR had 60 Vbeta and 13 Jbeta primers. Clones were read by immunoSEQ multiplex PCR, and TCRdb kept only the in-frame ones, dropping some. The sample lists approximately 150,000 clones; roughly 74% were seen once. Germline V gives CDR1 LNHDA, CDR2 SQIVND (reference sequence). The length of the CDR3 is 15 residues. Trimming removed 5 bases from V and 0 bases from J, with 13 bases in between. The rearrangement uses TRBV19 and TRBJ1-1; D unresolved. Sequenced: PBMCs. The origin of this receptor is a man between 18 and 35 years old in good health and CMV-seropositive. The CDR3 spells CASSDGEIMNTEAFF. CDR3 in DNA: TGTGCCAGTAGTGACGGGGAAATCATGAACACTGAAGCTTTCTTT.